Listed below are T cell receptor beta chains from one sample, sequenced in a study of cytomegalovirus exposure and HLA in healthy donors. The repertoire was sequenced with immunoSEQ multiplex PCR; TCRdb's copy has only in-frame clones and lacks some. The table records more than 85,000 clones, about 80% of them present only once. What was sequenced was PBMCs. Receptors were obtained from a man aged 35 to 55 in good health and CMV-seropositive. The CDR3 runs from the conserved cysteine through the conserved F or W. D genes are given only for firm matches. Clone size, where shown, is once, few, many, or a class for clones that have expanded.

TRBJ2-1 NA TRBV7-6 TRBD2 TGTGCCAGCAGCTTAGGTTTTGAGGTAGCGGGGGGCCGGGGTTCCTACAATGAGCAGTTCTTC CASSLGFEVAGGRGSYNEQFF
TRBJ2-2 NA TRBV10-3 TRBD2 TGTGCCATCAGTCCCGGGGGGTCCCCCGGGGAGCTGTTTTTT CAISPGGSPGELFF
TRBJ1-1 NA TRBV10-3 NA TGTGCCACTTACGGGGGACTAGGGAGTAACACTGAAGCTTTCTTT CATYGGLGSNTEAFF
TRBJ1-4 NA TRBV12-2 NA TGTGCAAGTCGCTTACGAGGACAGAGGGAAAAACTGTTTTTT CASRLRGQREKLFF
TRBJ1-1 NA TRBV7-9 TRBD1 TGTGCCAGCAGCTTAGGGGACAGGAACACTGAAGCTTTCTTT CASSLGDRNTEAFF
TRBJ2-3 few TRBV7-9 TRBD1 TGTGCCAGCAGCTTGGGACAGGGTGTTGCAGATACGCAGTATTTT CASSLGQGVADTQYF
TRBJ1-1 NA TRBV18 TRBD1 TGTGCCAGCTCCCCAGGGACAGGGACAATGAACACTGAAGCTTTCTTT CASSPGTGTMNTEAFF
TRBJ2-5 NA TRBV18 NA TGTGCCAGCTCATCTCTGCCAGGTGGAGAGACCCAGTACTTC CASSSLPGGETQYF
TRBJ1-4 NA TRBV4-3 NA TGCGCCAGCAGCCAAGACTCTTCGGTTATCTCAACTAATGAAAAACTGTTTTTT CASSQDSSVISTNEKLFF
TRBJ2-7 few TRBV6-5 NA TGTGCCAGCAGTTACTCTACAGGACCTTCCTACGAGCAGTACTTC CASSYSTGPSYEQYF
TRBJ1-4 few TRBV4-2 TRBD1 TGTGCCAGCAGCCAAGATAGCAGGGACAGCAATGAAAAACTGTTTTTT CASSQDSRDSNEKLFF
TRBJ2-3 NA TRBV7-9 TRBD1 TGTGCCAGCAGCCCGTGGACAGGGGGCGACACAGATACGCAGTATTTT CASSPWTGGDTDTQYF
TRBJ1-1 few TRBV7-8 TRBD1 TGTGCCAGCAGCTTAGGGGGACAGGCTGTACCTGAAGCTTTCTTT CASSLGGQAVPEAFF
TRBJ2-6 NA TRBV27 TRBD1 TGTGCCAGCAGTTACCGGGACAGGGGATTTGCTGGGGCCAACGTCCTGACTTTC CASSYRDRGFAGANVLTF
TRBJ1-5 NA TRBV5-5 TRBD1 TGTGCCAGCAGCTTGGGGACAGGGTATCAGCCCCAGCATTTT CASSLGTGYQPQHF
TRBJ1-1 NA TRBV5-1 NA TGCGCCAGCAGCTCTGCCCCCCAAGGGGGAAACACTGAAGCTTTCTTT CASSSAPQGGNTEAFF
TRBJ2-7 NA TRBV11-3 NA TGTGCCAGCTCGACGTCGGGGGACGAGCAGTACTTC CASSTSGDEQYF
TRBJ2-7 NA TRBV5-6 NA TGTGCCAGCAGCTGGCCCCAGACCTACGAGCAGTACTTC CASSWPQTYEQYF
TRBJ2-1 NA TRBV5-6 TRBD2 TGTGCCAGCAGCTTGGAAGCGGGAGGGCCGAATGAGCAGTTCTTC CASSLEAGGPNEQFF
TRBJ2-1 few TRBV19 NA TGTGCCAGTAGTATTGGCAGTTACAATGAGCAGTTCTTC CASSIGSYNEQFF
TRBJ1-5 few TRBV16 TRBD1 TGTGCCAGCAGCCGCGGGACAGGGTATAGCAATCAGCCCCAGCATTTT CASSRGTGYSNQPQHF
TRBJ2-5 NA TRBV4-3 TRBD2 TGCGCCAGCAGCCAAGGGGATGTTGGCGGGGGGCCGGTTCGAGAGACCCAGTACTTC CASSQGDVGGGPVRETQYF
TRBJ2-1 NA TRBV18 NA TGTGCCAGCTCACCGGGAGGGGGGCCATACAATGAGCAGTTCTTC CASSPGGGPYNEQFF
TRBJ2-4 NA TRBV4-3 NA TGCGCCAGCAGCCAAGTGGGGGGGCAGAAAAACATTCAGTACTTC CASSQVGGQKNIQYF
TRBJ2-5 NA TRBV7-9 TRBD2 TGTGCCAGCAGCTGGGCACTAGCGAACCAAGAGACCCAGTACTTC CASSWALANQETQYF
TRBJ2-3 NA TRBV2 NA TGTGCCAGCAGCGCCGGGACAACTAGCACAGATACGCAGTATTTT CASSAGTTSTDTQYF
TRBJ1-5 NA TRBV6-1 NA TGTGCCAGCACAGGGTTTATTGAACAGCCCCAGCATTTT CASTGFIEQPQHF
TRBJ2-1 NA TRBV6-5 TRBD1 TGTGCCAGCAGTACGACAGGGCTCAATGAGCAGTTCTTC CASSTTGLNEQFF
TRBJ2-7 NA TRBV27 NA TGTGCCAGCAGTTTAGGTAGGGGCGAGCAGTACTTC CASSLGRGEQYF
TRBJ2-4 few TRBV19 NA TGTGCCAGTAGTTCACCGGGGTTAGCCAAAAACATTCAGTACTTC CASSSPGLAKNIQYF
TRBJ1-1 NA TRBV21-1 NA TGTGCCAGACGGACAGGGACCACTGAAGCTTTCTTT CARRTGTTEAFF
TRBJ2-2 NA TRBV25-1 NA TGTGCCAGCAGTGTTAAGACAGGGAACACCGGGGAGCTGTTTTTT CASSVKTGNTGELFF
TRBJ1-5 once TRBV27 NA TGTGCCAGCAGTCCTCGGATGGACAGTTATCAGCCCCAGCATTTT CASSPRMDSYQPQHF
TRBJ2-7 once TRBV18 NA TGTGCCAGCTCACCTCGTGGCAACGAGCAGTACTTC CASSPRGNEQYF
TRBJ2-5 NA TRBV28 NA TGTGCCAGCAGTTTGTCAGGCACCCAAGAGACCCAGTACTTC CASSLSGTQETQYF
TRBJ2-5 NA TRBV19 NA TGTGCCAGTAGTCCGTGGGAGCTTGGGGAGACCCAGTACTTC CASSPWELGETQYF
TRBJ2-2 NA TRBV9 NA TGTGCCAGCAGCGTAGATCTCGAGGGGACTGGACCGTGTTCGAACACCGGGGAGCTGTTTTTT CASSVDLEGTGPCSNTGELFF